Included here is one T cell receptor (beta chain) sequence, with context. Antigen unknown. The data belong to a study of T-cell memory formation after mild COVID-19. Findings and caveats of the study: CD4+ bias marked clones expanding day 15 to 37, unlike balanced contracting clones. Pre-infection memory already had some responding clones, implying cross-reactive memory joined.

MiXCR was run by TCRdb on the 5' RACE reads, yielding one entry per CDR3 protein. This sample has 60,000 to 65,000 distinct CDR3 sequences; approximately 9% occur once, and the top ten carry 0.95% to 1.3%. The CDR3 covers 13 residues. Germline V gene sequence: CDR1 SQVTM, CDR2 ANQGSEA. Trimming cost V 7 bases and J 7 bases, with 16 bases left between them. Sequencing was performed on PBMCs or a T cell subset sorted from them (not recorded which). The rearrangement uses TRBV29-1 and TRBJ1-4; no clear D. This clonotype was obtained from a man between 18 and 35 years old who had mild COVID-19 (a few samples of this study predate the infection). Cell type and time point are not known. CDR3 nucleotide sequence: TGCAGCGGGGGTTCGGTGGCGGGTGAAAAACTGTTTTTT. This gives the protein CSGGSVAGEKLFF.